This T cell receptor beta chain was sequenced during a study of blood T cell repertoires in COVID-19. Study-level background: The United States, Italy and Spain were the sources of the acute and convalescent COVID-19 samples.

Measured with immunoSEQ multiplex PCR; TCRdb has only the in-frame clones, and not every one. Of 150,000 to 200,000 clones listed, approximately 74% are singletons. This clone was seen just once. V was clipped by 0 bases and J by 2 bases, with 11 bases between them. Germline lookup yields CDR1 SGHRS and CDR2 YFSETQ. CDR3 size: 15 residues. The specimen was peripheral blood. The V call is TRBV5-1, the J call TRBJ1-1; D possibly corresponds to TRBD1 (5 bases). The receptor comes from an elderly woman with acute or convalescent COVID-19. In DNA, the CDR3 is TGCGCCAGCAGCTTGGTGGGGGGACCAAACACTGAAGCTTTCTTT. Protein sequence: CASSLVGGPNTEAFF. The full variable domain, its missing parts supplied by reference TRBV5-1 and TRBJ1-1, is KAGVTQTPRYLIKTRGQQVTLSCSPISGHRSVSWYQQTPGQGLQFLFEYFSETQRNKGNFPGRFSGRQFSNSRSEMNVSTLELGDSALYLCASSLVGGPNTEAFFGQGTRLTVV.